Below, 21 T cell receptor beta chains from the same sample are listed, as sequenced in a study of T cell repertoires in cytomegalovirus infection. One entry per CDR3 protein results from TCRdb running MiXCR on the reads. Of 60,000 to 75,000 distinct CDR3 sequences listed, about 23% were seen once; the top ten hold roughly 80%. Antigen specificity for these receptors is unknown. What was sequenced was PBMCs, sequenced either directly or after in vitro stimulation (not recorded which). Receptors were obtained from a human donor in good health (CMV status not recorded). Some clones in this sample may be carry-over from other donors' samples.

The table lists this clonotype with a count of one. The CDR3 end shows no conserved phenylalanine or tryptophan, and so a read error is likely. The chain has TRBV24-1 and TRBJ1-5; D is unclear. This CDR3 comprises 13 residues. Germline V CDR1 and CDR2: KGHDR, SFDVKD. Trimming stripped 4 bases from V and 4 bases from J, with 7 bases between. CDR3 coding DNA: TGTGCCACCAGTGAGACGGGGAATCAGCCCCAGCATTCT. Protein sequence: CATSETGNQPQHS.

This clonotype was seen more than once but under ten times. The chain couples TRBV3-1 to TRBJ2-1; D gene uncertain. This CDR3 comprises 11 residues. The V and J ends lost 2 bases and 10 bases respectively, with 6 bases between them. Germline lookup yields CDR1 LGHDT and CDR2 YNNKEL (reference sequence). This CDR3 reads CASSQSQEQFF. CDR3 sequence (DNA): TGTGCCAGCAGCCAATCCCAAGAGCAGTTCTTC.

This clonotype was found many times. The chain combines TRBV6-6 with TRBJ1-1; D ambiguous. Germline V CDR1 and CDR2: MNHNY, SVGAGI (reference sequence). V was cut by 6 bases and J by 1 base, with 3 bases left in between. The CDR3 is made up of 11 amino acids. This CDR3 is CASSPNTEAFF. The DNA for the CDR3 is TGTGCCAGCAGCCCGAACACTGAAGCTTTCTTT.

This clonotype was counted a few times. This chain connects TRBV9 to TRBJ2-7; weak D call: TRBD2 (6 bases). CDR1 and CDR2 from the germline V gene are SGDLS and YYNGEE. The CDR3 spans 15 residues. With 0 bases removed from V and 3 bases from J, the gap between germline ends came to 13 bases. CDR3 nucleotides: TGTGCCAGCAGCGTAGGGGGGGAGTCCGACTACGAGCAGTACTTC. Its translation is CASSVGGESDYEQYF. The whole variable domain, filled in from reference TRBV9 and TRBJ2-7, reads DSGVTQTPKHLITATGQRVTLRCSPRSGDLSVYWYQQSLDQGLQFLIQYYNGEERAKGNILERFSAQQFPDLHSELNLSSLELGDSALYFCASSVGGESDYEQYFGPGTRLTVT.

This chain connects TRBV28 to TRBJ2-1, with no clear D. V shed 6 bases and J shed 6 bases, with 12 bases lying between them. Germline loops: CDR1 MDHEN, CDR2 SYDVKM. This CDR3 spans 13 amino acids. The CDR3 is CASSPGVSNEQFF. The CDR3 DNA follows: TGTGCCAGCAGCCCGGGTGTTTCCAATGAGCAGTTCTTC.

This clonotype came up a few times. The chain carries TRBV7-2 and TRBJ1-4; 9 bases line up with TRBD1. The trim removed 5 bases at V and 8 bases at J, leaving 18 bases unmatched. This CDR3 comprises 18 residues. Germline values: CDR1 SGHTA, CDR2 FQGNSA. The CDR3 nucleotides are TGTGCCAGCAGCCTCGGTCGGACAGGGGCCGCCTTTAACGAAAAACTGTTTTTT. This gives the protein CASSLGRTGAAFNEKLFF.

This clonotype has just one count. V gene TRBV20-1 combines with J gene TRBJ2-1; 15 nucleotides match TRBD2. Trimming at V came to 4 bases and at J to 8 bases, leaving 6 bases not matched to a gene. Looked up from germline, CDR1 is DFQATT and CDR2 is SNEGSKA (reference sequence). The CDR3 has 15 amino acids. CDR3 amino acids: CSATGTSGRMDEQFF. The CDR3 DNA reads as TGCAGTGCTACCGGGACTAGCGGGAGGATGGATGAGCAGTTCTTC.

This clonotype was detected many times. The chain is built from TRBV7-8 and TRBJ2-2; D gene ambiguous. The CDR3 contains 14 residues. V dropped 2 bases and J dropped 5 bases, with 9 bases sitting between them. Germline V gives CDR1 SGHVS, CDR2 FQNEAQ. Here the CDR3 DNA reads TGTGCCAGCAGCTTACTCTTGACGACCGGGGAGCTGTTTTTT. Amino acid sequence: CASSLLLTTGELFF.

The chain joins TRBV19 to TRBJ1-1; D not certain. Trimming took 6 bases from V and 0 from J, leaving 5 bases between them. Germline V gene lookup returns CDR1 LNHDA and CDR2 SQIVND (reference sequence). The CDR3 has 12 amino acids. DNA for the CDR3: TGTGCCAGTAGGCAGATGAACACTGAAGCTTTCTTT. Translation gives CASRQMNTEAFF.

This clonotype showed up many times. The J gene is TRBJ2-1, the V gene TRBV7-8; 7 bases map to TRBD2. The germline V gene has CDR1 SGHVS and CDR2 FQNEAQ. The CDR3 extends over 15 amino acids. The J segment lost 5 bases and the V segment lost 3 bases, leaving 7 bases of the junction unmatched. CDR3 residues: CASSFLAVVDNEQFF. The DNA of the CDR3 is TGTGCCAGCAGCTTCCTAGCGGTCGTAGACAATGAGCAGTTCTTC.

Regarding this clonotype: At one of its ends the junction is not consistent with the germline gene, which may arise from a read error. The rearrangement joins TRBV7-2 to TRBJ1-3, with 12 bases aligning to TRBD1. Germline V gene lookup returns CDR1 SGHTA and CDR2 FQGNSA. The CDR3 sequence is 12 residues long. DNA of the CDR3: TGCGGGACAGGGGGCTCAGGAAACACCATATATTTT. This encodes CGTGGSGNTIYF.

The chain links TRBV29-1 to TRBJ2-3; TRBD1 might be the D (6 bases). Trimming stripped 3 bases from V and 5 bases from J, with 9 bases between. From germline, CDR1 is SQVTM and CDR2 ANQGSEA. This CDR3 comprises 12 residues. The CDR3 spells CSVEGAGDTQYF. The CDR3 nucleotides read TGCAGCGTTGAGGGGGCGGGAGATACGCAGTATTTT.

In this sample, this clonotype turned up many times. The rearrangement joins TRBV7-2 to TRBJ2-7; a weak D match, TRBD1 (6 bases). CDR1 and CDR2 (germline): SGHTA, FQGNSA. CDR3 length: 13 amino acids. Trimming shortened V by 5 bases and J by 1 base, and 9 bases separated the two germline ends. CDR3: CASSVRGSYEQYF. The CDR3 nucleotides read TGTGCCAGCAGCGTCAGGGGTTCCTACGAGCAGTACTTC.

This clonotype was recorded many times. This rearrangement joins TRBV7-6 to TRBJ2-1; D gene unclear. V lost 2 bases, J lost 8 bases, and 10 bases lay in between. This CDR3 spans 13 amino acids. CDR1 is SGHVS, CDR2 FNYEAQ, per germline. The CDR3 reads CASSLLTLDEQFF. The CDR3 DNA follows: TGTGCCAGCAGCTTATTAACTTTAGATGAGCAGTTCTTC.

About this clonotype itself: A much bigger clone sits one base away, suggesting this may be a read error. The chain couples TRBV5-6 to TRBJ2-5; a weak D match, TRBD1 (5 bases). This CDR3 contains 13 residues. The V gene lost 0 bases and the J gene lost 4 bases, with 7 bases spanning the gap. Germline V gene data show CDR1 as SGHDT and CDR2 as YYEEEE. The CDR3 is CASSLDRTETQYF. CDR3 coding DNA: TGTGCCAGCAGCTTGGACAGGACAGAGACCCAGTACTTC.

This clonotype came up once. This chain connects TRBV6-1 to TRBJ1-2, with D possibly TRBD1 on 6 matching bases. Germline CDR1 reads MNHNS; CDR2 reads SASEGT. V lost 5 bases and J lost 4, with 17 bases in between. The CDR3 is 15 residues long. The CDR3: CASSYDSDSVYGYTF. CDR3 bases: TGTGCCAGCAGTTACGACTCGGACAGCGTCTATGGCTACACCTTC.

This clonotype has only a few counts. The chain links TRBV6-2 or TRBV6-3 to TRBJ2-7; the match to TRBD2 covers 8 bases. This CDR3 is built from 13 residues. V gave up 7 bases and J gave up 3 bases; unmatched junction bases: 5. The germline CDR1 and CDR2 sequences are MNHEY and SVGEGT. This CDR3 is CASKLAGSYEQYF. The CDR3 DNA is TGTGCCAGCAAGCTAGCGGGTAGCTACGAGCAGTACTTC.

This clonotype came up many times. The V call is TRBV7-8, the J call TRBJ2-3; possible D gene TRBD2, 5 bases. In germline, CDR1 is SGHVS, CDR2 FQNEAQ. The V gene lost 1 base and the J gene lost 5 bases, with 13 bases spanning the gap. The CDR3 is made up of 15 amino acids. The CDR3 protein is CASSLERLAVDTQYF. CDR3 nucleotides: TGTGCCAGCAGCTTAGAACGGCTAGCAGTAGATACGCAGTATTTT.

This sequence joins TRBV6-2 or TRBV6-3 and TRBJ2-5; 11 nucleotides agree with TRBD2. This CDR3 has 18 amino acids. The V gene's germline CDR1 is MNHEY and CDR2 SVGEGT. With V trimmed by 0 bases and J by 4 bases, 10 bases remained unmatched. The CDR3 loop is CASSYSLTSGSVRETQYF. The CDR3 bases are TGTGCCAGCAGTTACTCCCTAACTAGCGGGAGTGTCCGAGAGACCCAGTACTTC.

This clonotype has just a few counts. V is TRBV11-2 and J is TRBJ2-1, with D perhaps TRBD1 (5 bases). The germline gives CDR1 SGHAT, CDR2 FQNNGV. The V end lost 0 bases, the J end lost 8 bases, and 14 bases lay between the germline ends. CDR3 length equals 15 residues. For the CDR3, the DNA is TGTGCCAGCAGCTTAGAGGTGACAAGGGGTGATGAGCAGTTCTTC. Its translation: CASSLEVTRGDEQFF.

The rearrangement links TRBV12-3 or TRBV12-4 to TRBJ2-2, with a tentative D call TRBD1 (8 bases). The CDR3 contains 15 residues. With 1 base removed from V and 5 bases from J, the gap between germline ends came to 11 bases. CDR3 in DNA: TGTGCCAGCAGTTTAGACAGGGGGGGGACCGGGGAGCTGTTTTTT. This codes for CASSLDRGGTGELFF.